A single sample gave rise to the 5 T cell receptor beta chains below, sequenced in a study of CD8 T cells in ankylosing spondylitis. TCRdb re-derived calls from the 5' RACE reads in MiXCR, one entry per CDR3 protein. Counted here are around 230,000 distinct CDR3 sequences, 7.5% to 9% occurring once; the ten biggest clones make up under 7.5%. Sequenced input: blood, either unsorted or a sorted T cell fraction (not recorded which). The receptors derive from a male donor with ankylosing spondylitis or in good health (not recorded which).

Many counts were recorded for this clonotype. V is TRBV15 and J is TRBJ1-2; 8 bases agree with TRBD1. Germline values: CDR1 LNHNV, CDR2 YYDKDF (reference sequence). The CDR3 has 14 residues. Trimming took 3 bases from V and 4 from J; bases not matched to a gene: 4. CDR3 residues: CATSRDRAVYGYTF. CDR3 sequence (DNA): TGTGCCACCAGCAGGGACAGGGCTGTCTATGGCTACACCTTC.

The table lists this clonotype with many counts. The CDR3 DNA reads as TGTGCCAGCAGCGGGGGACAGCCCGAAGCTTTCTTT. Translation: CASSGGQPEAFF. V is TRBV7-2 and J is TRBJ1-1; 7 bases match TRBD1. The CDR3 covers 12 residues. The V gene end was trimmed by 5 bases and the J gene end by 8 bases; junction bases not matched to a gene: 5. Germline loops: CDR1 SGHTA, CDR2 FQGNSA.

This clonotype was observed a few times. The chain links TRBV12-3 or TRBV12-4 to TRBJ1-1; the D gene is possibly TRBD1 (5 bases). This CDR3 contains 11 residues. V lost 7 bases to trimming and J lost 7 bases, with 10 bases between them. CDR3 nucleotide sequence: TGTGCCAGCAAGTCAGGGTTTGAAGCTTTCTTT. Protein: CASKSGFEAFF.

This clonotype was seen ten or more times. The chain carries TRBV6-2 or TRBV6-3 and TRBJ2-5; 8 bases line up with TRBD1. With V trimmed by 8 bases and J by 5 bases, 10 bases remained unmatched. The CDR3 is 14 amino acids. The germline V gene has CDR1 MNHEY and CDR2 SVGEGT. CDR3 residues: CASGSDRVEETQYF. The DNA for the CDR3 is TGTGCCAGCGGATCGGACAGGGTCGAGGAGACCCAGTACTTC.

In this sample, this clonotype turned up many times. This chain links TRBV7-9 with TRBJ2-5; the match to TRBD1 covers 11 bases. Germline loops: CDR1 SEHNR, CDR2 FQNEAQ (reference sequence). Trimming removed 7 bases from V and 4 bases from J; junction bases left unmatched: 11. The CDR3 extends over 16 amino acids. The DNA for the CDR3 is TGTGCCAGCACCCCTTTCGGACAGGGGGCCTCAGAGACCCAGTACTTC. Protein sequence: CASTPFGQGASETQYF.